This T cell receptor beta chain was captured in a study of CD8 T cells in Susac syndrome. At the level of the study: At blood draw, Susac syndrome patients were therapy-naive, on corticosteroids, or on intravenous immunoglobulin alone.

Random hexamers were used to reverse transcribe about 0.5 to 1 ug of RNA. Coverage of TCR beta CDR3 amplification by immunoSEQ multiplex PCR extended to 54 Vbeta and 13 Jbeta. MiXCR, applied by TCRdb to the immunoSEQ multiplex PCR reads, yields one record per CDR3 protein. Of under 90,000 distinct CDR3 sequences in the sample, about 93% were seen once. Germline V gene data show CDR1 as DFQATT and CDR2 as SNEGSKA (reference sequence). The CDR3 sequence is 14 residues long. The ends were cut back, 2 bases at V and 4 bases at J, with 14 bases in the middle. The V and J genes are TRBV20-1 and TRBJ1-2; D remains ambiguous. The sequenced sample was CD4+ T cells from PBMCs. The clonotype comes from a human donor with Susac syndrome. The CDR3 protein is CSARRGDWGYGYTF. The CDR3 DNA is TGCAGTGCTAGACGCGGGGATTGGGGCTATGGCTACACCTTC.